A selection of T cell receptor beta chains follows, all from one sample in a study of T-cell reconstitution after alpha-beta-depleted transplantation in children. TCRdb recomputed calls from the PCR reads with MiXCR, one row per CDR3 protein. Among around 70,000 distinct CDR3 sequences listed, approximately 10% were seen once. The sample was PBMCs, taken before TCRalphabeta/CD19-depleted stem cell transplant. All receptors come from a boy between 10 and 17 years old with acute myeloid leukemia, due to receive a stem cell transplant. Each CDR3 is given with its conserved first and last residue. The D gene is left open where the match is weak. Only some rows state a clone size, as once, few, many or a class for expanded clones.

TGTGCCAGCAGCCAATGGGAATCTTTGGGCGCTGAAGCTTTCTTT	CASSQWESLGAEAFF	NA	NA	TRBJ1-1	TRBV3-1
TGTGCCAGCAGCCAAGATCAGGTTAAGAATGAGCAGTTCTTC	CASSQDQVKNEQFF	NA	few	TRBJ2-1	TRBV14
TGTGCCAGCAGCAAGAATCCCCGGACAGTGAGAGATTCACCCCTCCACTTT	CASSKNPRTVRDSPLHF	NA	many	TRBJ1-6	TRBV27
TGTGCCAGTAGTCCCGAACGGGGGGGAGGCACCGGGGAGCTGTTTTTT	CASSPERGGGTGELFF	TRBD2	many	TRBJ2-2	TRBV19
TGTGCAAGTCGCTTAGTCAGTTTCTTC	CASRLVSFF	NA	NA	TRBJ2-1	TRBV12-2
TGCGCCAGCAGCTTGGTACTCAATGCTGAAGCTTTCTTT	CASSLVLNAEAFF	NA	many	TRBJ1-1	TRBV5-1
TGTGCCAGCAGCAAAGCAAGTAGGGACAGGGGGCGGGACGAGACCCAGTACTTC	CASSKASRDRGRDETQYF	NA	many	TRBJ2-5	TRBV21-1
TGTGCCAGTAGTATAAAGGAAAAACTGTTTTTT	CASSIKEKLFF	NA	many	TRBJ1-4	TRBV19
TGCAGCGTTGTAGCAGGGAGCAATCAGCCCCAGCATTTT	CSVVAGSNQPQHF	NA	many	TRBJ1-5	TRBV29-1
TGTGCCAGCAGCTTAGGCGGGGGGTACTCCGGGGAGCTGTTTTTT	CASSLGGGYSGELFF	TRBD2	many	TRBJ2-2	TRBV7-6
TGTGCCAGCAGCTTGTTTCAGGGGGGGACCGGGGAGCTGTTTTTT	CASSLFQGGTGELFF	NA	many	TRBJ2-2	TRBV7-6
TGTGCCAGCATATCCCGGGACTTTCGGAACACTGAAGCTTTCTTT	CASISRDFRNTEAFF	NA	NA	TRBJ1-1	TRBV2
TGCGCCAGCAGCTTGGCCGGGGGGGGTTACAGTGAGCAGTTCTTC	CASSLAGGGYSEQFF	TRBD2	many	TRBJ2-1	TRBV5-1
TGTGCCAGCAGTCCCGGACAGGTTCTTTACTCTGGGGCCAACGTCCTGACTTTC	CASSPGQVLYSGANVLTF	TRBD1	many	TRBJ2-6	TRBV12-3/TRBV12-4
TGTGCCAGCAGCCAAGATCGGGGACAGATCTACGAGCAGTACTTC	CASSQDRGQIYEQYF	TRBD1	many	TRBJ2-7	TRBV3-1
TGTGCCAGCAGACTAGCGGGAGTGTCCCATGAGCAGTTCTTC	CASRLAGVSHEQFF	TRBD2	many	TRBJ2-1	TRBV3-1
TGTGCCACCTCTGTCGGGGGGCGAATCGATGAGCAGTTCTTC	CATSVGGRIDEQFF	NA	many	TRBJ2-1	TRBV10-3
TGTGCCAGCAGTTCAGGACAGGGTTACTATGGCTACACCTTC	CASSSGQGYYGYTF	TRBD1	many	TRBJ1-2	TRBV6-5
TGTGCCAGCAGTCGCATAGGGTACGAGAGTGAGACCCAGTACTTC	CASSRIGYESETQYF	NA	many	TRBJ2-5	TRBV27
TGTGCCAGCAGTTTATTAGTTGGGAGCGCCCCCAATGAGCAGTTCTTC	CASSLLVGSAPNEQFF	NA	many	TRBJ2-1	TRBV12-3/TRBV12-4
TGCGCCAGCAGCCAAGGACGCGGGGTAAGCTCCTACGAGCAGTACTTC	CASSQGRGVSSYEQYF	NA	many	TRBJ2-7	TRBV4-3
TGTGCCAGCAGTTCTAGGTCAGCTGGCAATCAGCCCCAGCATTTT	CASSSRSAGNQPQHF	NA	few	TRBJ1-5	TRBV2
TGTGCCAGCAGTCCGGACAGTGGACCCTATGGCTACACCTTC	CASSPDSGPYGYTF	NA	NA	TRBJ1-2	TRBV6-1
TGTGCCACCAGTGATTTGAGGGCTAGCAGTTACAATGAGCAGTTCTTC	CATSDLRASSYNEQFF	NA	many	TRBJ2-1	TRBV24-1
TGTGCCAGCAGCTTAGCGTTAATGTCGGGGCAGTTCTTC	CASSLALMSGQFF	NA	many	TRBJ2-1	TRBV11-1